This entry lists 21 T cell receptor beta chains sequenced from one sample in a study of regulatory T cells in long-lasting Graves disease. The TCR beta library used iRepertoire HTBI primers with Arm-PCR amplification of CDR3. A single record per CDR3 protein comes from TCRdb applying MiXCR to the multiplex PCR reads. This table holds 360,000 or so distinct CDR3 sequences, approximately 10% found once. Time point reported: newly diagnosed GD, antithyroid drugs for less than 3 months. PBMCs provided the RNA from which the TCR library was made. The sample was also linked to a second study, of T cells in Graves' hyperthyroidism and ophthalmopathy.

The sequences come from peripheral blood mononuclear cells (PBMCs), collected at new diagnosis, from a patient treated with antithyroid drugs. All receptors derive from a woman younger than 35 with Graves disease.

As for this clonotype: It differs at one base from a far larger clone, so likely a read error. This chain joins TRBV7-9 and TRBJ1-6; D gene ambiguous. The CDR3 length is 17 residues. Germline CDR1 and CDR2: SEHNR and FQNEAQ (reference sequence). This CDR3 reads CASSLRSRSSHNSPLHF. The CDR3 nucleotides read TGTGCCAGCAGCCTAAGGAGCCGGAGCTCCCATAATTCACCCCTCCACTTT.

This clonotype was detected ten times or more. This sequence joins TRBV29-1 and TRBJ2-7; 7 bases agree with TRBD1. V gave up 7 bases and J gave up 0 bases; unmatched junction bases: 3. The CDR3 has 12 amino acids. The germline V gene has CDR1 SQVTM and CDR2 ANQGSEA. CDR3 sequence: CSAGQRSYEQYF. Here the CDR3 DNA reads TGCAGCGCGGGACAGCGCTCCTACGAGCAGTACTTC.

Ten or more counts support this clonotype. The chain links TRBV7-9 to TRBJ1-4; D possibly corresponds to TRBD1 (5 bases). Between the trimmed V and J ends, which lost 1 base and 5 bases, there was a span of 8 bases. Germline assignment: CDR1 SEHNR and CDR2 FQNEAQ (reference sequence). The CDR3 length is 14 residues. The chain's CDR3 is CASSLGTHNEKLFF. CDR3 DNA sequence: TGTGCCAGCAGCTTAGGGACACACAATGAAAAACTGTTTTTT.

This clonotype was picked up many times. The chain has TRBV27 and TRBJ1-4; D is perhaps TRBD1 (6 bases). There are 15 residues in the CDR3. Germline CDR1 and CDR2: MNHEY and SMNVEV (reference sequence). V was trimmed by 5 bases and J by 7 bases, leaving 17 bases between them. The CDR3 sequence is CASSPYRVFSEKLFF. The DNA for the CDR3 is TGTGCCAGCAGTCCTTACAGGGTTTTTAGTGAAAAACTGTTTTTT.

This clonotype was seen repeatedly, ten times or more. V and J are TRBV7-2 and TRBJ1-6; D is unresolved. Germline CDR1 reads SGHTA; CDR2 reads FQGNSA. CDR3 length: 15 residues. V lost 1 base to trimming and J lost 8 bases, with 12 bases between them. The CDR3 DNA reads as TGTGCCAGCAGCTTAGTCCGGCGGGGTGATTCACCCCTCCACTTT. This translates into CASSLVRRGDSPLHF.

This clonotype was seen more than once but under ten times. The chain combines TRBV14 with TRBJ2-7; D perhaps matches TRBD1 (6 bases). V was pared by 4 bases and J by 3 bases, with 10 bases between. Germline V gene lookup returns CDR1 SGHDN and CDR2 FVKESK. This CDR3 region has 13 residues. The CDR3 loop is CASSLGQFYEQYV. Here the CDR3 DNA reads TGTGCCAGCAGCCTTGGACAGTTCTACGAGCAGTACGTC.

In this sample, this clonotype turned up many times. This sequence joins TRBV29-1 and TRBJ1-5; 8 nucleotides match TRBD1. V gave up 6 bases and J gave up 4 bases; unmatched junction bases: 11. The CDR3 runs to 15 residues. Germline loops: CDR1 SQVTM, CDR2 ANQGSEA. CDR3 in amino acids: CSVPQGAGENQPQHF. The CDR3, as DNA: TGCAGCGTCCCTCAGGGGGCTGGAGAGAATCAGCCCCAGCATTTT. Together with reference TRBV29-1 and TRBJ1-5, the CDR3 gives the full variable domain: SAVISQKPSRDICQRGTSLTIQCQVDSQVTMMFWYRQQPGQSLTLIATANQGSEATYESGFVIDKFPISRPNLTFSTLTVSNMSPEDSSIYLCSVPQGAGENQPQHFGDGTRLSIL.

This clonotype was observed a handful of times. J is TRBJ1-6 and V is TRBV14, with 7 nucleotides matching TRBD1. The CDR3 totals 13 residues. V was clipped by 6 bases and J by 7 bases; unmatched bases: 3. Germline loops: CDR1 SGHDN, CDR2 FVKESK. In nucleotides, the CDR3 is TGTGCCAGCAGGCAGGGGGTCAATTCACCCCTCCACTTT. Protein: CASRQGVNSPLHF.

This clonotype was detected ten times or more. The V and J genes are TRBV7-6 and TRBJ2-1, with 7 bases that match TRBD2. V lost 2 bases to trimming and J lost 9 bases; unmatched junction nucleotides: 7. The germline gives CDR1 SGHVS, CDR2 FNYEAQ. This CDR3 is 14 amino acids long. CDR3 protein: CASSLPRGVGEQFF. In DNA form, the CDR3 reads TGTGCCAGCAGCTTACCTCGGGGGGTTGGTGAGCAGTTCTTC.

V and J are TRBV2 and TRBJ1-5, with no clear D. CDR1 and CDR2 from the germline V gene are SNHLY and FYNNEI. CDR3 length equals 14 residues. Between the trimmed V and J ends, which lost 8 bases and 0 bases, there was a span of 11 bases. CDR3 protein: CASGGSYSNQPQHF. The CDR3 nucleotides read TGTGCCAGCGGCGGGAGTTATAGCAATCAGCCCCAGCATTTT.

In this sample, this clonotype turned up many times. The chain combines TRBV6-1 with TRBJ1-5; possibly TRBD1 for D (5 bases). The CDR3 consists of 14 residues. Trimming took off 6 bases at V and 4 bases at J, with 13 bases between the two ends. Looked up from germline, CDR1 is MNHNS and CDR2 is SASEGT. The CDR3 sequence: CASRPTGGNQPQHF. CDR3 coding DNA: TGTGCCAGCAGGCCAACGGGGGGTAATCAGCCCCAGCATTTT.

The table lists this clonotype with many counts. This rearrangement joins TRBV7-2 to TRBJ2-7; possibly TRBD1 for D (6 bases). V lost 4 bases and J 3 bases, leaving 16 bases between the germline ends. Germline assignment: CDR1 SGHTA and CDR2 FQGNSA. The CDR3 covers 15 residues. CDR3 sequence: CASSYARGSDYEQYF. For the CDR3, the DNA is TGTGCCAGCAGCTACGCTAGGGGGTCTGACTACGAGCAGTACTTC.

This clonotype has ten or more counts. V gene TRBV20-1 combines with J gene TRBJ2-1, with unresolved D. V dropped 5 bases and J dropped 0 bases, with 11 bases sitting between them. The germline CDR1 and CDR2 sequences are DFQATT and SNEGSKA (reference sequence). This CDR3 comprises 14 residues. The CDR3 region is CSASGSSSYNEQFF. CDR3 DNA: TGCAGTGCTTCGGGCTCCAGCTCCTACAATGAGCAGTTCTTC.

In its sample, this clonotype was seen a few times. The genes are TRBV7-8 and TRBJ1-5; 8 bases align to TRBD1. Losses at the gene ends were 5 bases for V and 0 bases for J; bases not matched to a gene: 9. The germline CDR1 and CDR2 sequences are SGHVS and FQNEAQ. The CDR3 contains 17 residues. Here the CDR3 reads CASSILYGTGSNQPQHF. The CDR3 nucleotides are TGTGCCAGCAGCATACTGTACGGGACAGGTAGCAATCAGCCCCAGCATTTT.

Note on this clonotype: Given a far larger clone just one base away, this is likely a sequencing read error. This chain joins TRBV13 and TRBJ1-1; D ambiguous. CDR1 PRHDT and CDR2 FYEKMQ come from the germline V gene (reference sequence). The ends were cut back, 5 bases at V and 11 bases at J, with 18 bases in the middle. This CDR3 spans 13 amino acids. The CDR3 nucleotides are TGTGCCAGCAGCCCGCGGCTCGTCCTCGATGCTTTCTTT. Translation gives CASSPRLVLDAFF.

This clonotype has at least ten counts. The CDR3 bases are TGTGCCAGCAGCTTAAGTCTTTCCGATACGCAGTATTTT. Translating gives CASSLSLSDTQYF. This chain joins TRBV13 and TRBJ2-3; no firm D call. Germline V CDR1 and CDR2: PRHDT, FYEKMQ (reference sequence). The CDR3 sequence is 13 residues long. The germline V and J ends were trimmed by 2 bases and 6 bases, with 9 bases remaining between them.

Many counts were recorded for this clonotype. V and J are TRBV20-1 and TRBJ2-7, with 13 nucleotides matching TRBD2. Germline-derived CDR1 and CDR2 are DFQATT and SNEGSKA (reference sequence). CDR3 length: 17 residues. Germline trimming cut 3 bases from V and 3 bases from J; bases unmatched to any gene: 11. CDR3 sequence reads: CSASRGLAGAPVYEQYV. CDR3 nucleotides: TGCAGTGCTAGCCGCGGACTAGCGGGGGCCCCCGTCTACGAGCAGTACGTC.

In this sample, this clonotype turned up many times. This sequence joins TRBV3-1 and TRBJ1-5; D gene ambiguous. The germline V gene encodes CDR1 LGHDT and CDR2 YNNKEL (reference sequence). Trimming removed 5 bases at V and 2 bases at J, with 7 bases between. The CDR3 consists of 13 residues. DNA for the CDR3: TGTGCCAGCAGCGCTATGCGCAATCAGCCCCAGCATTTT. Translation gives CASSAMRNQPQHF.

This clonotype has a count of ten or more. The chain links TRBV6-1 to TRBJ2-2; D not certain. With 10 bases removed from V and 5 bases from J, the gap between germline ends came to 11 bases. The CDR3 length is 12 residues. CDR1 is MNHNS, CDR2 SASEGT, per germline. The CDR3 bases are TGTGCCACCCAAGGCCTTACCGGGGAGCTGTTTTTT. It yields the protein CATQGLTGELFF.

This clonotype has at least ten counts. This chain links TRBV20-1 with TRBJ2-5; TRBD2 agrees at 9 bases. The CDR3 is 15 amino acids. Germline values: CDR1 DFQATT, CDR2 SNEGSKA (reference sequence). Trimming took 4 bases from V and 5 from J; bases not matched to a gene: 11. The CDR3: CSAMFAGGPDETQYF. CDR3 nucleotide sequence: TGCAGTGCTATGTTTGCGGGAGGGCCCGATGAGACCCAGTACTTC.

This clonotype was seen a few times. The rearrangement uses TRBV19 and TRBJ1-1; D ambiguous. V lost 7 bases and J lost 3, with 3 bases in between. This CDR3 is built from 10 residues. Per germline, CDR1 LNHDA and CDR2 SQIVND (reference sequence). The CDR3 sequence: CASKDTEAFF. As DNA, the CDR3 is TGTGCCAGTAAGGACACTGAAGCTTTCTTT.